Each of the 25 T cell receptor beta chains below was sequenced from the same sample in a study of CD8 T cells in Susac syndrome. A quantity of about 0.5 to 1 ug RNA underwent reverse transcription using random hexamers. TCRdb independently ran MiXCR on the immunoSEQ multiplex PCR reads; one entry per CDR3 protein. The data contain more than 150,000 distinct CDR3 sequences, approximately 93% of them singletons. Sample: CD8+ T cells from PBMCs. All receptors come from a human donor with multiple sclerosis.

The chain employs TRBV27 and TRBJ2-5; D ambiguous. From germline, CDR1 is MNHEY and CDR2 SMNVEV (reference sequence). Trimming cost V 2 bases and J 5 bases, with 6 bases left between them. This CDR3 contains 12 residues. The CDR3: CASSLDGETQYF. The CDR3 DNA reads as TGTGCCAGCAGTTTAGATGGGGAGACCCAGTACTTC.

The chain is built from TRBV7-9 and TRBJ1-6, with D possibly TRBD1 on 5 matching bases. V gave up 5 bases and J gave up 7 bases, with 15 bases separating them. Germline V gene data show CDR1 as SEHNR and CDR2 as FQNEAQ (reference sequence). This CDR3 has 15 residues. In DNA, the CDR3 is TGTGCCAGCAGCCCCCGGGACGGTTCGAATTCACCCCTCCACTTT. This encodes CASSPRDGSNSPLHF. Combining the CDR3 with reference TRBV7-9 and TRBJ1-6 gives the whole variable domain DTGVSQNPRHKITKRGQNVTFRCDPISEHNRLYWYRQTLGQGPEFLTYFQNEAQLEKSRLLSDRFSAERPKGSFSTLEIQRTEQGDSAMYLCASSPRDGSNSPLHFGNGTRLTVT.

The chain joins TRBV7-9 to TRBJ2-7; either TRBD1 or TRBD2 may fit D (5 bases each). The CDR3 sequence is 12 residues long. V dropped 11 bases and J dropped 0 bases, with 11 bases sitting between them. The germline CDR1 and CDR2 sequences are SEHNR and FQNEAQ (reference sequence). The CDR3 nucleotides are TGTGCCTCGAACGGGGCCTCCTACGAGCAGTACTTC. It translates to CASNGASYEQYF.

This CDR3 is CAIAGGTYGYTF. CDR3 nucleotide sequence: TGTGCCATTGCAGGGGGCACCTATGGCTACACCTTC. The J gene is TRBJ1-2, the V gene TRBV2; 8 nucleotides agree with TRBD1. CDR1 and CDR2 from the germline V gene are SNHLY and FYNNEI. The CDR3 sequence is 12 residues long. Trimming took 10 bases from V and 4 from J; bases not matched to a gene: 5.

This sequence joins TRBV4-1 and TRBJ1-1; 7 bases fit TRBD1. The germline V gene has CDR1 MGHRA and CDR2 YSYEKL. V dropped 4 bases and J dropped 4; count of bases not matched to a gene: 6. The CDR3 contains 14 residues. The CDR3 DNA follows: TGCGCCAGCAGCCCCCACAGGGGTGGCACTGAAGCTTTCTTT. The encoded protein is CASSPHRGGTEAFF.

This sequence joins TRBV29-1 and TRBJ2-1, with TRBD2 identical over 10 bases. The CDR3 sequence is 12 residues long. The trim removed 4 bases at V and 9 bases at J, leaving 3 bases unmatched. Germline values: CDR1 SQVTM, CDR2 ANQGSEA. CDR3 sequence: CSVAQRGGEQFF. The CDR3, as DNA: TGCAGCGTTGCTCAGCGGGGGGGTGAGCAGTTCTTC.

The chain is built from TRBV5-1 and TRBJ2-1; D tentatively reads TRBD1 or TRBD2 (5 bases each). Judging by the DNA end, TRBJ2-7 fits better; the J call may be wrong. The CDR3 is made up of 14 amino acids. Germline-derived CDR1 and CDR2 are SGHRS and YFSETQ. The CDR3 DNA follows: TGCGCCAGCAGCTTGGGGGGACGAGGGGAAGAGCAGTACTTC. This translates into CASSLGGRGEEQYF.

The CDR3 DNA is TGTGCCAGCAGTTTATCGGGCGAAGGAAGTTCACCCCTCCACTTT. Its translation: CASSLSGEGSSPLHF. The chain couples TRBV27 to TRBJ1-6; D unclear. The CDR3 has 15 residues. In germline, CDR1 is MNHEY, CDR2 SMNVEV (reference sequence). V was shortened by 0 bases and J by 9 bases, with 12 bases between the two germline ends.

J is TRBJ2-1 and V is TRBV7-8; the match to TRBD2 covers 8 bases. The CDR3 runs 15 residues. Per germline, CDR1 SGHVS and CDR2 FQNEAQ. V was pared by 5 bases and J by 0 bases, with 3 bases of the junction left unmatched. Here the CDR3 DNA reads TGTGCCAGCAGCCATCGGGGGGGCTCCTACAATGAGCAGTTCTTC. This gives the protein CASSHRGGSYNEQFF.

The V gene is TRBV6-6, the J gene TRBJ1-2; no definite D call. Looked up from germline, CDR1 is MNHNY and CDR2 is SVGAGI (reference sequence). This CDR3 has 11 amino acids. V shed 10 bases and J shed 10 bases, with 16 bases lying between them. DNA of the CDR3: TGTGCCACCCTGGAGGGCTCCGACTACACCTTC. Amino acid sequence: CATLEGSDYTF.

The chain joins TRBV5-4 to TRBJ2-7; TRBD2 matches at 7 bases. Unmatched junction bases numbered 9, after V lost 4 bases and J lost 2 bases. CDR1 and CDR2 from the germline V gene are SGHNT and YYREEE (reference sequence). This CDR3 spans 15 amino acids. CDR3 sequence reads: CASSSSGADPYEQYF. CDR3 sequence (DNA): TGTGCCAGCAGCAGCAGCGGGGCCGATCCCTACGAGCAGTACTTC.

The CDR3 DNA is TGTGCCAGCAGTTGGGGGTCTTGGGAAGACTACGAGCAGTACTTC. Translating it yields CASSWGSWEDYEQYF. The chain links TRBV6-2 or TRBV6-3 to TRBJ2-7, with D perhaps given as TRBD1 or TRBD2 (5 bases each). With 4 bases removed from V and 3 bases from J, the gap between germline ends came to 16 bases. This CDR3 is built from 15 residues. Germline CDR1 is MNHEY and CDR2 is SVGEGT.

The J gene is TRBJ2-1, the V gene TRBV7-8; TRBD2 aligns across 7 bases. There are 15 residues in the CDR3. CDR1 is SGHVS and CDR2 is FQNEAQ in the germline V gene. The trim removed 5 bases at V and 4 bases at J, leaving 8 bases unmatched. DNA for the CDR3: TGTGCCAGCAGCGCACCGGGACTACAATACAATGAGCAGTTCTTC. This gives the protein CASSAPGLQYNEQFF.

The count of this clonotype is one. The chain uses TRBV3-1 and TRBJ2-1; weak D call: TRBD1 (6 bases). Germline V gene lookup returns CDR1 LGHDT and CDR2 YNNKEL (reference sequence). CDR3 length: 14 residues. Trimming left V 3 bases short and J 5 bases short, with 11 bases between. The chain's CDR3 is CASSQGDTHNEQFF. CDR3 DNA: TGTGCCAGCAGCCAGGGGGACACACACAATGAGCAGTTCTTC.

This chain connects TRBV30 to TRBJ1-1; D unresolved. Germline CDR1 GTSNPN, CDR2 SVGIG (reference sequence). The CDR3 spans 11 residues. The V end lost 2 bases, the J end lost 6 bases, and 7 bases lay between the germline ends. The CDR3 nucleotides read TGTGCCTGGAGTCATAAGGCTGAAGCTTTCTTT. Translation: CAWSHKAEAFF.

CDR3 sequence: CASSQDSSTPEQYF. The CDR3 DNA reads as TGCGCCAGCAGCCAAGATAGTAGTACGCCAGAGCAGTACTTC. The rearrangement links TRBV4-3 to TRBJ2-7; D remains ambiguous. The V end lost 0 bases, the J end lost 7 bases, and 13 bases lay between the germline ends. Per germline, CDR1 LGHNA and CDR2 YSLEER. The length of the CDR3 is 14 residues.

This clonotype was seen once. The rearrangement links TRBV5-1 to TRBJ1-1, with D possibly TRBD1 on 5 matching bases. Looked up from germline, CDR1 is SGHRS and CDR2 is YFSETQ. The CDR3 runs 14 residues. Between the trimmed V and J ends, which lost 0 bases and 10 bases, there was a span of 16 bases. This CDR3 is CASSLERGPQGAFF. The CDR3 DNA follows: TGCGCCAGCAGCTTGGAGAGGGGACCTCAAGGAGCTTTCTTT.

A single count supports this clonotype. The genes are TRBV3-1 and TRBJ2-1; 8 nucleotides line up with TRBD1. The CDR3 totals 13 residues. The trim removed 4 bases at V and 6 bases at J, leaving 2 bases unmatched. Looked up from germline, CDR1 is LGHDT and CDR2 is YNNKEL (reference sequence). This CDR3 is CASSRQGINEQFF. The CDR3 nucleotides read TGTGCCAGCAGCCGACAGGGGATCAATGAGCAGTTCTTC.

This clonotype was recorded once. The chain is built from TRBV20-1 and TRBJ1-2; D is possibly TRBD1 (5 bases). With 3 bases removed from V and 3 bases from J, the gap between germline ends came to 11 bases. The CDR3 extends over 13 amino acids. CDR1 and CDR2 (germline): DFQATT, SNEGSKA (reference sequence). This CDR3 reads CSARSGLDYGYTF. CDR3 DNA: TGCAGTGCTAGGTCGGGGCTCGACTATGGCTACACCTTC.

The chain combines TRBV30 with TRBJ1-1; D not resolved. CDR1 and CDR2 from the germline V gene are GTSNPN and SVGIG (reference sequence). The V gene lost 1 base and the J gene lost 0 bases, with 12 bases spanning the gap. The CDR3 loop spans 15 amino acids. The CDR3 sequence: CAWSAPDSMNTEAFF. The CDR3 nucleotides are TGTGCCTGGAGTGCCCCAGACTCCATGAACACTGAAGCTTTCTTT.

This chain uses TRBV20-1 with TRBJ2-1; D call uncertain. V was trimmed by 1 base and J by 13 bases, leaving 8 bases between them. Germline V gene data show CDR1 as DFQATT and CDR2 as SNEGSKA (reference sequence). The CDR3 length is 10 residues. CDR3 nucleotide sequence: TGCAGTGCTAGAGGCCGGTCTCAGTTCTTC. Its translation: CSARGRSQFF.

CDR3 protein: CASSPGAGVLYGYTF. As DNA, the CDR3 is TGTGCCAGCAGCCCCGGGGCAGGGGTTCTCTATGGCTACACCTTC. The genes are TRBV7-2 and TRBJ1-2, with TRBD1 as a possible D gene (6 bases). Germline CDR1 is SGHTA and CDR2 is FQGNSA. The CDR3 sequence is 15 residues long. Between the trimmed V and J ends, which lost 5 bases and 4 bases, there was a span of 17 bases.

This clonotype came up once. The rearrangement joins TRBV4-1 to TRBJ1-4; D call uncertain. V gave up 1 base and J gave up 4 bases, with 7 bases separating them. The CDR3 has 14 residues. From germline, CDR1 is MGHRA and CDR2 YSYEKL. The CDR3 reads CASSQGTDNEKLFF. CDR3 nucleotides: TGCGCCAGCAGCCAAGGGACGGATAATGAAAAACTGTTTTTT.

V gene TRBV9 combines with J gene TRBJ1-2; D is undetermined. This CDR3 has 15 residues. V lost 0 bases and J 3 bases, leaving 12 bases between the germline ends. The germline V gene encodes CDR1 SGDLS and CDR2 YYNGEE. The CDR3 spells CASSVAQGGDYGYTF. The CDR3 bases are TGTGCCAGCAGCGTAGCCCAAGGCGGAGACTATGGCTACACCTTC.

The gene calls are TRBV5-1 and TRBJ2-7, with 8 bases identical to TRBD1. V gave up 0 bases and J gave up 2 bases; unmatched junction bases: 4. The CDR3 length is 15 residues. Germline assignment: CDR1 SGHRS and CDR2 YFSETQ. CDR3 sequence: CASSLGGQGPYEQYF. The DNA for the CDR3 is TGCGCCAGCAGCTTGGGAGGACAGGGTCCCTACGAGCAGTACTTC.